This T cell receptor beta chain was captured in a study of blood T cell repertoires in COVID-19. Study background: Acute-phase and convalescent COVID-19 samples originated in the United States, Italy and Spain. T cells, B-cell-depleted T cells, or PBMCs supplied cDNA or gDNA.

Original processing methods: How many nucleated cells were present was estimated from reference gene primer amplification. The table came from immunoSEQ multiplex PCR; TCRdb's copy has only in-frame clones and leaves some out. V and J calls plus clone size are reproduced from that table; the DNA served to infer D and trimming. The table shows about 350,000 clones, with roughly 87% occurring only once. It was during active infection that Seattle patients were enrolled and then longitudinally followed. The germline CDR1 and CDR2 sequences are SEHNR and FQNEAQ (reference sequence). This CDR3 contains 15 residues. J was trimmed by 5 bases and V by 0 bases; bases with no gene match: 3. This clone was seen many times.

Sequenced material: peripheral blood. The chain couples TRBV7-9 to TRBJ2-2; 7 nucleotides match TRBD1. The clonotype originates from a man younger than 40 with COVID-19, enrolled during active disease. In DNA, the CDR3 is TGTGCCAGCAGCTTAGCGGCAGGGGGTACCGGGGAGCTGTTTTTT. Its protein is CASSLAAGGTGELFF.